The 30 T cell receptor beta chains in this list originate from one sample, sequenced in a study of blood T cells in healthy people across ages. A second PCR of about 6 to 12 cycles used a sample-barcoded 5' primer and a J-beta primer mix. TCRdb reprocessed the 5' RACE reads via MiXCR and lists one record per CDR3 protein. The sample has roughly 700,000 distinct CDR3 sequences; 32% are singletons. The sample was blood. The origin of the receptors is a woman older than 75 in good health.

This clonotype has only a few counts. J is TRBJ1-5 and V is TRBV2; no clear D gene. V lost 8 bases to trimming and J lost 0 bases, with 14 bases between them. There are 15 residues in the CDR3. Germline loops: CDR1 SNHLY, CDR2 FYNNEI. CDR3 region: CASSEEGDSNQPQHF. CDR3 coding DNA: TGTGCCAGCTCAGAGGAGGGTGATAGCAATCAGCCCCAGCATTTT.

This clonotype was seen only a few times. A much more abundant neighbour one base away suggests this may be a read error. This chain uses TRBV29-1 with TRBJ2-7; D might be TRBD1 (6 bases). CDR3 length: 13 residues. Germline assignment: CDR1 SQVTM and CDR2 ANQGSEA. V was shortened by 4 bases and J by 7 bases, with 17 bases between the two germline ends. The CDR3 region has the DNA TGCAGCGTTGGCTTGGGGGCCAACAATGAGCAGTACTTC. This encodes CSVGLGANNEQYF.

CDR3 in amino acids: CASSFSQSSYNEQFF. CDR3 bases: TGTGCCAGCAGCTTCTCGCAGAGCTCCTACAATGAGCAGTTCTTC. The rearrangement links TRBV7-9 to TRBJ2-1; D remains ambiguous. Germline V lookup: CDR1 SEHNR, CDR2 FQNEAQ (reference sequence). Trimming shortened V by 3 bases and J by 0 bases, and 9 bases separated the two germline ends. CDR3 length equals 15 residues.

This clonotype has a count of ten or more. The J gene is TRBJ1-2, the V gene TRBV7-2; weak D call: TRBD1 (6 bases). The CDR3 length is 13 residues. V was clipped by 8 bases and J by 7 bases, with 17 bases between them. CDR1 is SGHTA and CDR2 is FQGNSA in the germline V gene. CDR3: CASALPGAGGYTF. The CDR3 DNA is TGTGCCAGCGCCTTACCGGGGGCAGGTGGCTACACCTTC.

For the CDR3, the DNA is TGTGCCAGCAGCTCGGACCGACTCTATGGCTACACCTTC. This translates into CASSSDRLYGYTF. The chain couples TRBV7-8 to TRBJ1-2; D gene uncertain. This CDR3 comprises 13 residues. Trimming removed 4 bases at V and 4 bases at J, with 10 bases between. The germline gives CDR1 SGHVS, CDR2 FQNEAQ.

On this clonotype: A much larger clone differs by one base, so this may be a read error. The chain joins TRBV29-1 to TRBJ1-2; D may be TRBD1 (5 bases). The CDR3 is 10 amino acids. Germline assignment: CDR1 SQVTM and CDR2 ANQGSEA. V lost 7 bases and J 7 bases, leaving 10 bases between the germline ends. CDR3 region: CSAYGGGYTF. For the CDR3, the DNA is TGCAGCGCTTACGGGGGTGGCTACACCTTC.

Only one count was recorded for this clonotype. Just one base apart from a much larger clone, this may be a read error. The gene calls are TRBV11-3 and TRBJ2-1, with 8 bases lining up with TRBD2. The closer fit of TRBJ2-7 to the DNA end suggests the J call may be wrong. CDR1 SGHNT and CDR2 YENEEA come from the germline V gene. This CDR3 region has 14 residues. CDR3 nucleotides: TGTGCCAGCAGCGCGCCGGGGGGGTACAATGAGCAGTACTTC. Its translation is CASSAPGGYNEQYF.

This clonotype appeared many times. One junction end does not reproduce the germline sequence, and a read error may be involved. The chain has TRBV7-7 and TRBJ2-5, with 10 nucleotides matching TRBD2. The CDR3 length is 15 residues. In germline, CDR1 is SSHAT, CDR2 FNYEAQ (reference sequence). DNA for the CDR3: TGTGCTAGCAGCTCTCTAGCGGGAGCCGGGGAGACCCAGTACTTC. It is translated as CASSSLAGAGETQYF.

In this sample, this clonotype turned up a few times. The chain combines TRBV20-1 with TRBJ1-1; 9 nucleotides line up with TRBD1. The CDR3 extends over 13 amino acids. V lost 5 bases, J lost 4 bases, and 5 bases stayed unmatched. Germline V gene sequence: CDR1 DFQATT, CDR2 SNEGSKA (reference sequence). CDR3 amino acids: CSALGQGITEAFF. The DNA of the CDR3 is TGCAGTGCTTTGGGACAGGGTATCACTGAAGCTTTCTTT.

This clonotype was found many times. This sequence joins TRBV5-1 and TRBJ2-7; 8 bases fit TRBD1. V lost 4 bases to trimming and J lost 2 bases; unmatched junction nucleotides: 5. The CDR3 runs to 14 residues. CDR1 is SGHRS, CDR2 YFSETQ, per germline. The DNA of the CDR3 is TGCGCCAGCAGCACTGGGACAGGCACCTACGAGCAGTACTTC. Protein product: CASSTGTGTYEQYF.

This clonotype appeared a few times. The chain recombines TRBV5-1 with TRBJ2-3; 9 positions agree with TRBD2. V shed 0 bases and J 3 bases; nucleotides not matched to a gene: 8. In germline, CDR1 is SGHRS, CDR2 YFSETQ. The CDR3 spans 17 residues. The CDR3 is CASSLEGLAGRTDTQYF. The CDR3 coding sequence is TGCGCCAGCAGCTTGGAAGGGCTAGCGGGGAGAACAGATACGCAGTATTTT. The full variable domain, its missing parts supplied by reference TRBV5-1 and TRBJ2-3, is KAGVTQTPRYLIKTRGQQVTLSCSPISGHRSVSWYQQTPGQGLQFLFEYFSETQRNKGNFPGRFSGRQFSNSRSEMNVSTLELGDSALYLCASSLEGLAGRTDTQYFGPGTRLTVL.

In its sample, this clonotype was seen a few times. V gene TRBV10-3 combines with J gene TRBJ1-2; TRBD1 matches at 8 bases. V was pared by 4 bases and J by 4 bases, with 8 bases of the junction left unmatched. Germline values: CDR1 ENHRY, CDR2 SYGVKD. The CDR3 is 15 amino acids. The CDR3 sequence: CAISGGQGSSYGYTF. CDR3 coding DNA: TGTGCCATCAGTGGTGGACAGGGATCGAGCTATGGCTACACCTTC.

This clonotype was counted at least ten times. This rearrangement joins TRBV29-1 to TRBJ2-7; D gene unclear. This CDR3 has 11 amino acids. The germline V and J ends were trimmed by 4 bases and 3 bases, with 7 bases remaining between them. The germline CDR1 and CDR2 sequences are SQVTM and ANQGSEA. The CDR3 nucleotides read TGCAGCGTTGGGCAGGTCTACGAGCAGTACTTC. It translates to CSVGQVYEQYF.

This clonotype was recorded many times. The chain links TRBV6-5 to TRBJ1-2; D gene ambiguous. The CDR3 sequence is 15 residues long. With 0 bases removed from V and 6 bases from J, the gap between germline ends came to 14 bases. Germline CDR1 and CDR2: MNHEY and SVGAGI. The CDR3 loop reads CASSYSTPQSDGYTF. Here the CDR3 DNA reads TGTGCCAGCAGTTACTCGACTCCGCAGTCTGATGGCTACACCTTC.

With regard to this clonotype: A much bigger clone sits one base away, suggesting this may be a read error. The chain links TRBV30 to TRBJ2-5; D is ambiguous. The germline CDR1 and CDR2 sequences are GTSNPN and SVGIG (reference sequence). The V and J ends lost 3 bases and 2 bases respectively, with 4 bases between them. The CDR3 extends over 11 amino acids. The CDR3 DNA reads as TGTGCCTGGAGCGATCAAGAGACCCAGTACTTC. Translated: CAWSDQETQYF.

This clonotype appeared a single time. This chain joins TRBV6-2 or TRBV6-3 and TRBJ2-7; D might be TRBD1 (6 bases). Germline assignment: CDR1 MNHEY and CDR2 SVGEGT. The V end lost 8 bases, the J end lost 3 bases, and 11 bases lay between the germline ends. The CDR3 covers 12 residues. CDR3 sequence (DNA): TGTGCCAGCGGGGACAACTTCTACGAGCAGTACTTC. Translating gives CASGDNFYEQYF.

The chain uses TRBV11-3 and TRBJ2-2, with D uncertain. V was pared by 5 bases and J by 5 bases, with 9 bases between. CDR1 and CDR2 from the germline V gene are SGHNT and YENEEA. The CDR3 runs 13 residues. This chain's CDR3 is CASSPTQTGELFF. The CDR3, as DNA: TGTGCCAGCAGCCCGACACAGACCGGGGAGCTGTTTTTT.

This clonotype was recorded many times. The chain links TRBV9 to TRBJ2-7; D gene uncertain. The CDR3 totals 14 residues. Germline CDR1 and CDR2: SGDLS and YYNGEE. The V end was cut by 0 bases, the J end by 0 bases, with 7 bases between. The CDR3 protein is CASSVDSRSYEQYF. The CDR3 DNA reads TGTGCCAGCAGCGTAGACTCCCGCTCCTACGAGCAGTACTTC.

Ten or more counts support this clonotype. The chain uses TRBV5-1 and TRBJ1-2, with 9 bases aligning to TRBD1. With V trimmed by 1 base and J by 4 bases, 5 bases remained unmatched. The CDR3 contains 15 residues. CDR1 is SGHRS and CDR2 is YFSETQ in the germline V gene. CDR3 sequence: CASSLSGQGGYGYTF. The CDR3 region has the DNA TGCGCCAGCAGCTTGTCGGGACAGGGTGGCTATGGCTACACCTTC.

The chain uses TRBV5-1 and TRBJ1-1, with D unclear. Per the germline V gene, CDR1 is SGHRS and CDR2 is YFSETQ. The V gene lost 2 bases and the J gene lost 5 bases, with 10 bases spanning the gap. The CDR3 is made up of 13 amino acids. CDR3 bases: TGCGCCAGCAGCTTTAGTGAGGGAACTGAAGCTTTCTTT. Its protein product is CASSFSEGTEAFF.

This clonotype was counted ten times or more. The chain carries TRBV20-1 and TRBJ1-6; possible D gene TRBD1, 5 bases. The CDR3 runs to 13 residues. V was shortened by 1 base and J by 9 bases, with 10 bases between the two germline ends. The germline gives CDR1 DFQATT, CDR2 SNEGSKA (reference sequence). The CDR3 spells CSARAQGSSPLHF. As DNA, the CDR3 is TGCAGTGCTAGAGCCCAGGGATCTTCACCCCTCCACTTT.

Here the CDR3 DNA reads TGTGCCAGCAGGAGTGACTCCACAGATACGCAGTATTTT. This translates into CASRSDSTDTQYF. V and J are TRBV2 and TRBJ2-3; unclear D gene. The CDR3 loop spans 13 amino acids. Trimming cost V 6 bases and J 2 bases, with 9 bases left between them. Per germline, CDR1 SNHLY and CDR2 FYNNEI.

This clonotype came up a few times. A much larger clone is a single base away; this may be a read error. Here the CDR3 DNA reads TGTGCCAGCAGTGCTCTCCGAGGAGGCGAGCAGTACTTC. Amino acid sequence: CASSALRGGEQYF. This chain links TRBV6-5 with TRBJ2-7; D may be TRBD2 (5 bases). The V end lost 5 bases, the J end lost 6 bases, and 14 bases lay between the germline ends. Germline assignment: CDR1 MNHEY and CDR2 SVGAGI. The CDR3 sequence is 13 residues long.

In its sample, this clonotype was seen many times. DNA for the CDR3: TGCGCCAGCAGCCACGAGACTCAGGGAAGAGGGACCGGGGAGCTGTTTTTT. Amino acids: CASSHETQGRGTGELFF. The chain recombines TRBV4-1 with TRBJ2-2; D possibly matches TRBD1 or TRBD2 (5 bases each). The germline V gene encodes CDR1 MGHRA and CDR2 YSYEKL. V lost 3 bases and J lost 5, with 19 bases in between. This CDR3 has 17 amino acids.

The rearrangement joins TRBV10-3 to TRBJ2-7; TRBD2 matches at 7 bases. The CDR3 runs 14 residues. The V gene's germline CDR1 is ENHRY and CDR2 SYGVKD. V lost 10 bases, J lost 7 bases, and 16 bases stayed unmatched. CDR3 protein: CASARDSPGGEQYF. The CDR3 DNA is TGTGCCAGTGCACGGGACTCCCCGGGAGGAGAGCAGTACTTC.

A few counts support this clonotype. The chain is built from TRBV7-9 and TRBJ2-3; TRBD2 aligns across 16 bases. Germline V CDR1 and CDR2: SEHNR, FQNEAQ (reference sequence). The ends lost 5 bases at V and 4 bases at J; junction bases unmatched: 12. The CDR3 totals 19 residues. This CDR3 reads CASSPGTSGGAQGADTQYF. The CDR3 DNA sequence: TGTGCCAGCAGCCCCGGGACTAGCGGGGGGGCCCAGGGAGCAGATACGCAGTATTTT.

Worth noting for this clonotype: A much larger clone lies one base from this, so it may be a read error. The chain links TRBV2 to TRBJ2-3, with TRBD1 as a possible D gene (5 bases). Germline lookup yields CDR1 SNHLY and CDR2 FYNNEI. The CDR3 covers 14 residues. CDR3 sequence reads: CASSEQGSSDTQDF. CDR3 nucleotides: TGTGCCAGCAGTGAACAGGGCTCATCAGATACGCAGGATTTT.

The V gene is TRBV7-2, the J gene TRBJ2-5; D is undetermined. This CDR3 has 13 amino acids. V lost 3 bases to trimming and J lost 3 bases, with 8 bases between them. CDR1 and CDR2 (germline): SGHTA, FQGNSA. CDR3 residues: CASSFGRKETQYF. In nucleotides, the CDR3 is TGTGCCAGCAGCTTTGGCCGTAAAGAGACCCAGTACTTC.

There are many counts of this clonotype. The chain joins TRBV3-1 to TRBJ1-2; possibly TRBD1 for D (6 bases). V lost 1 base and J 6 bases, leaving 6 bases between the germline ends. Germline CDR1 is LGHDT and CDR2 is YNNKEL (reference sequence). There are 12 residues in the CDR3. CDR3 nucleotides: TGTGCCAGCAGCCAAGCAGGGGATGGCTACACCTTC. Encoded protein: CASSQAGDGYTF.

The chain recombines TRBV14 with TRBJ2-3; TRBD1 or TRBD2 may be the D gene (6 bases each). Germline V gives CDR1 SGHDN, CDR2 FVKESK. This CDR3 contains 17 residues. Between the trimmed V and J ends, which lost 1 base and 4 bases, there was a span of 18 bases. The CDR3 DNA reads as TGTGCCAGCAGCCAAGTCGTCTGGGGGGCCAAACCAGATACGCAGTATTTT. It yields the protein CASSQVVWGAKPDTQYF.